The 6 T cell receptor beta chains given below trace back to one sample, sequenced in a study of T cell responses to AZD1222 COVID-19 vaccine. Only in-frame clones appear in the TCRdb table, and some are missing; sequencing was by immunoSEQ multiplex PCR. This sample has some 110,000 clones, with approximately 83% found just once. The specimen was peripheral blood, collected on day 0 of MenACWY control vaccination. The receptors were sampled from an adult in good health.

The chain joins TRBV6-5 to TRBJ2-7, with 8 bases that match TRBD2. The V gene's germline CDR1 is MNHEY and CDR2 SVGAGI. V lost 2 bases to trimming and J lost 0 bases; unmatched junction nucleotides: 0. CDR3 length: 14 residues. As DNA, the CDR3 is TGTGCCAGCAGTTACCGGGGGGGCTCCTACGAGCAGTACTTC. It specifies CASSYRGGSYEQYF.

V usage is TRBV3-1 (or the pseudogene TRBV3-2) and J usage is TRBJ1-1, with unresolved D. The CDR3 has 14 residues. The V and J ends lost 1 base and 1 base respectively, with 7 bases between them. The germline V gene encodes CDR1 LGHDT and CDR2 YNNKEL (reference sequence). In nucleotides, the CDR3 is TGTGCCAGCAGCCAAGTCGGATCGAACACTGAAGCTTTCTTT. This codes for CASSQVGSNTEAFF.

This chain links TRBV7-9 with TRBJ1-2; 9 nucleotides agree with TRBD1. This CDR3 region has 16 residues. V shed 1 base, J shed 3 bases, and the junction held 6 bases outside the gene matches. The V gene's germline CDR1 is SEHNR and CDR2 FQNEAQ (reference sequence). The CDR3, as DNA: TGTGCCAGCAGCTTAGGGGACAGGGCGGCGGACTATGGCTACACCTTC. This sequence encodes CASSLGDRAADYGYTF.

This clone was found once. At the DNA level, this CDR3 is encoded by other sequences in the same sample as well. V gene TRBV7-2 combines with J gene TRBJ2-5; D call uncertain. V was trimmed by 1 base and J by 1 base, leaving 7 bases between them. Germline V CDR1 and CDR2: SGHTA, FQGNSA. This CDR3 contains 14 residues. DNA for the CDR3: TGTGCCAGCAGCTTAGGGGGTAGCCAAGAGACCCAGTACTTC. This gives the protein CASSLGGSQETQYF.

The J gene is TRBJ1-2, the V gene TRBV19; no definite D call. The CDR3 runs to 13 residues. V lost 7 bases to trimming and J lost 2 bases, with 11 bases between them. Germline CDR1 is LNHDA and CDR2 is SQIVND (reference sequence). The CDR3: CASTLDKNYGYTF. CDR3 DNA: TGTGCCAGTACTTTAGACAAGAACTATGGCTACACCTTC. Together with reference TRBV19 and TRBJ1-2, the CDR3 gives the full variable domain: DGGITQSPKYLFRKEGQNVTLSCEQNLNHDAMYWYRQDPGQGLRLIYYSQIVNDFQKGDIAEGYSVSREKKESFPLTVTSAQKNPTAFYLCASTLDKNYGYTFGSGTRLTVV.

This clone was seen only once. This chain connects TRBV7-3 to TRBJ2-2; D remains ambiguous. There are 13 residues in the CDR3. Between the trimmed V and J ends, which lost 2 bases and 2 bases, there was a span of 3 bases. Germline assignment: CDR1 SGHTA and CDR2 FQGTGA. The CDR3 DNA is TGTGCCAGCAGCTTAGGAAACACCGGGGAGCTGTTTTTT. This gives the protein CASSLGNTGELFF.